This record covers a single TCR beta chain. Some clones are missing from TCRdb's copy, which holds only in-frame ones; the method was immunoSEQ multiplex PCR. The repertoire includes some 87,000 clones, roughly 91% of them detected once, and about a sixth sits in the top ten. Germline V gene data show CDR1 as SEHNR and CDR2 as FQNEAQ (reference sequence). Losses at the gene ends were 6 bases for V and 5 bases for J; bases not matched to a gene: 3. This CDR3 spans 12 amino acids. The data were obtained in a study of control samples from healthy donors and cancer patients. Input material: blood. This clonotype was sampled from a man aged 25 to 40 in good health. The J gene is TRBJ2-5, the V gene TRBV7-9, with 7 bases that match TRBD2. The CDR3 bases are TGTGCCAGCAGTTGGGGGGGTGAGACCCAGTACTTC. Translation gives CASSWGGETQYF.